Below, 3 T cell receptor beta chains from the same sample are listed, as sequenced in a study of T cell responses to AZD1222 COVID-19 vaccine (dated by TCRdb to the early 2020s). The time point tag for this specimen amounts to: about 28 days (+/-7) after the second vaccine dose. Libraries were constructed by the immunoSEQ multiplex PCR assay. What TCRdb holds here is the immuneACCESS table cut down to in-frame rearrangements. Part of the clones is not present; checked against another copy, under half of the missing clones reflect an unresolved V gene, and the others are unexplained. The sample table records under 200,000 clones; 88% of these occur just once. Around 26% of the sample goes to the ten largest clones. Source: peripheral blood, taken 28 days after the second AZD1222 dose. These receptors were obtained from an adult who received the AZD1222 COVID-19 vaccine.

The genes are TRBV5-1 and TRBJ1-1; D may be TRBD1 (6 bases). Trimming left V 4 bases short and J 3 bases short, with 16 bases between. Germline CDR1 is SGHRS and CDR2 is YFSETQ. This CDR3 comprises 15 residues. This chain's CDR3 is CASSAVQGGDTEAFF. The CDR3 bases are TGCGCCAGCAGCGCAGTACAGGGAGGGGACACTGAAGCTTTCTTT.

The rearrangement links TRBV7-9 to TRBJ2-3; the D gene is possibly TRBD2 (6 bases). The CDR3 spans 14 residues. V dropped 5 bases and J dropped 4 bases, with 13 bases sitting between them. In germline, CDR1 is SEHNR, CDR2 FQNEAQ (reference sequence). CDR3 sequence reads: CASSPTSFADTQYF. CDR3 sequence (DNA): TGTGCCAGCAGCCCGACTAGTTTCGCAGATACGCAGTATTTT.

The chain uses TRBV7-2 and TRBJ2-7, with a weak D call TRBD1 (6 bases). V shed 5 bases and J shed 2 bases, with 16 bases lying between them. The germline gives CDR1 SGHTA, CDR2 FQGNSA. This CDR3 spans 15 amino acids. CDR3 in amino acids: CASSTQTGPPYEQYF. CDR3 sequence (DNA): TGTGCCAGCAGCACCCAGACAGGACCTCCCTACGAGCAGTACTTC.